A selection of T cell receptor beta chains follows, all from one sample in a study of OX40 agonist ivuxolimab in advanced cancers. TCRdb keeps only in-frame clones here, not all; method: immunoSEQ multiplex PCR. The sample has approximately 70,000 clones; around 84% are singletons. The sequencing used CD4+ or CD8+ T cells sorted from blood, collected in a trial of the OX40 agonist ivuxolimab. All receptors derive from an adult with an advanced solid tumor such as melanoma, head and neck, liver or kidney cancer. CDR3s include the opening cysteine and the closing phenylalanine or tryptophan. Each record gives: clone size, V gene, D gene, J gene, CDR3 DNA, CDR3 protein. The D gene is left open where the match is weak. For some rows the clone size is stated as once, few or many, or as a class when expanded; others skip it.

>-|TRBV29-1|TRBD2|TRBJ2-5
TGCAGCGTTGAGAGCAGGGAGGGGACCCAGTACTTC
CSVESREGTQYF
>-|TRBV4-3|-|TRBJ2-1
TGCGCCAGCAGCCGCGGGCTAGGTGACAATGAGCAGTTCTTC
CASSRGLGDNEQFF
>-|TRBV19|-|TRBJ1-1
TGTGCCAGTAGTCATCAGAGCACTGAAGCTTTCTTT
CASSHQSTEAFF
>-|TRBV11-2|TRBD2|TRBJ2-4
TGTGCCAGCAGAGGACCTCTGTGGGGGGGAGCCAAAAACATTCAGTACTTC
CASRGPLWGGAKNIQYF
>-|TRBV7-9|-|TRBJ2-7
TGTGCCAGCAGCTTCTTATACGAGCAGTACTTC
CASSFLYEQYF
>-|TRBV19|-|TRBJ1-1
TGTGCCAGTAGTATGTGGGTAAGCACTGAAGCTTTCTTT
CASSMWVSTEAFF
>-|TRBV6-5|-|TRBJ1-2
TGTGCCAGCAGTTCTCCCGCCAACAGGGTCTATGGCTACACCTTC
CASSSPANRVYGYTF
>-|TRBV5-1|TRBD2|TRBJ2-5
TGCGCCAGCAGCCGACTAGCGGGAGACGGGGAGACCCAGTACTTC
CASSRLAGDGETQYF
>-|TRBV7-8|-|TRBJ2-5
TGTGCCAGCAGCTTAGACTGGGTCTCTCAAGAGACCCAGTACTTC
CASSLDWVSQETQYF
>-|TRBV7-2|TRBD1|TRBJ2-1
TGTGCCAGCAGCTTACGGACAGGGGGGCGATACAATGAGCAGTTCTTC
CASSLRTGGRYNEQFF
>-|TRBV19|-|TRBJ1-5
TGTGCCAGTAGTATAGATGGGAATCAGCCCCAGCATTTT
CASSIDGNQPQHF
>-|TRBV30|TRBD1|TRBJ1-3
TGTGCCTGGAGACAGGGGAGTGGAAACACCATATATTTT
CAWRQGSGNTIYF
>-|TRBV6-1|-|TRBJ2-7
TGTGCCACCTCCCCAACGCAGGCTACCGAGCAGTACTTC
CATSPTQATEQYF
>-|TRBV27|-|TRBJ1-2
TGTGCCAGCAGTTTGAAGTGGGGCAGGGGTCATGGCTACACCTTC
CASSLKWGRGHGYTF
>few|TRBV6-6|-|TRBJ1-2
TGTGCCAGCAGTTACAGGAATGGCTACACCTTC
CASSYRNGYTF
>-|TRBV4-1|TRBD2|TRBJ2-5
TGCGCCAGCAGCAACGGACTAGCGGGAAGAGGAGAGACCCAGTACTTC
CASSNGLAGRGETQYF
>-|TRBV7-3|TRBD2|TRBJ2-5
TGTGCCAGCAGCCGGGGGGGGCCGCAAGAGACCCAGTACTTC
CASSRGGPQETQYF
>-|TRBV11-2|TRBD2|TRBJ2-7
TGTGCCAGCAGCTCACTTAGCGGGCCCAGTCACTACGAGCAGTACTTC
CASSSLSGPSHYEQYF
>-|TRBV30|TRBD2|TRBJ2-2
TGTGCCTGGAGTCGTCCCGGGACTAGTTTTACCGGGGAGCTGTTTTTT
CAWSRPGTSFTGELFF
>-|TRBV28|TRBD1|TRBJ2-6
TGTGCCAGCAGAGGGGACAGGGGGCGGACTGGGGCCAACGTCCTGACTTTC
CASRGDRGRTGANVLTF
>-|TRBV6-5|-|TRBJ2-7
TGTGCCAGCAGTGCGGGTAGGACCTACGAGCAGTACTTC
CASSAGRTYEQYF
>-|TRBV5-1|TRBD1|TRBJ2-7
TGCGCCAGCAGCCCGGAGACAGGGGCCTCCTACGAGCAGTACTTC
CASSPETGASYEQYF
>-|TRBV11-3|TRBD1|TRBJ2-2
TGTGCCAGCAGCTTAGGTGGGACAGGGTCGGCCGGGGAGCTGTTTTTT
CASSLGGTGSAGELFF
>-|TRBV28|-|TRBJ1-3
TGTGCCAGCCTCTCGGGGCCCCAATTAAACACCATATATTTT
CASLSGPQLNTIYF
>-|TRBV6-1|TRBD1|TRBJ2-7
TGTGCCAGCAGGACCGGGACAGGGGGCTACGAGCAGTACTTC
CASRTGTGGYEQYF
>-|TRBV7-2|-|TRBJ2-2
TGTGCCAGCAGCTTAGCGTCGAACACCGGGGAGCTGTTTTTT
CASSLASNTGELFF
>-|TRBV7-2|TRBD2|TRBJ2-3
TGTGCCAGCAGCTTAGGGGGACTAGCGGGATGGGCGCAGTATTTT
CASSLGGLAGWAQYF